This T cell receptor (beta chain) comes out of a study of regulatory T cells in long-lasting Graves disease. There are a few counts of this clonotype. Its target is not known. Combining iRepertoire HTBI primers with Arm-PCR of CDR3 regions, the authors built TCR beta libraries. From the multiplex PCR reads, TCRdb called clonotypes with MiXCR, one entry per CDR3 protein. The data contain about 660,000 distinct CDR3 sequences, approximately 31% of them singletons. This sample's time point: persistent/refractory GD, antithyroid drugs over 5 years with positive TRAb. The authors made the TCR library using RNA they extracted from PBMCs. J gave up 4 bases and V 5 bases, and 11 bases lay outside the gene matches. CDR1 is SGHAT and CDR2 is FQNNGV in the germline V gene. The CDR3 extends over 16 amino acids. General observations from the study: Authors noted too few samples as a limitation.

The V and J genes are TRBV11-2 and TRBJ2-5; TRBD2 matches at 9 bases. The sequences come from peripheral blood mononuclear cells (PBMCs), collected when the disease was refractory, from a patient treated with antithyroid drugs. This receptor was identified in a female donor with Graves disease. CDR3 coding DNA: TGTGCCAGCAGCCAAGAGGGGCGGGAGGGCGGAGAGACCCAGTACTTC. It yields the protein CASSQEGREGGETQYF.